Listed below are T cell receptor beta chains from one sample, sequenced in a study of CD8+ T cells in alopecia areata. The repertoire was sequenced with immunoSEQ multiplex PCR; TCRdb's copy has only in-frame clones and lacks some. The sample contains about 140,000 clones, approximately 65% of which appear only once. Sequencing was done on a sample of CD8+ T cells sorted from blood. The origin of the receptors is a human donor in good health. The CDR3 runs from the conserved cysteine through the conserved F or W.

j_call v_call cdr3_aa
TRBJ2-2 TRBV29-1 CSVNLAGGRATGELFF
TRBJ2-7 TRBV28 CASSRRDSRKRYEQYF
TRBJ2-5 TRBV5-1 CASRERETQYF
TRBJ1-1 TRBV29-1 CSVVGLMNTEAFF
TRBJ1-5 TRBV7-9 CASSLGGHQPQHF
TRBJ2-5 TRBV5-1 CASSWTFGQETQYF
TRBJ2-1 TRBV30 CAWSVSRYNEQFF
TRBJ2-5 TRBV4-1 CASSQERGTSGQETQYF
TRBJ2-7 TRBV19 CASSPGGLMYEQYF
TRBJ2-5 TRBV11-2 CASSLRTGLEETQYF
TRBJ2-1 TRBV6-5 CASSYWGRGNEQFF
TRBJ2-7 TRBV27 CASSPGSYEQYF
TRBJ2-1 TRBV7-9 CASSLGGLAANEQFF
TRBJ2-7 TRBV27 CASSSSGPYYEQYF
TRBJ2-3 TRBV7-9 CASSPPDLGVDTQYF
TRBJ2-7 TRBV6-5 CATGDSAYEQYF
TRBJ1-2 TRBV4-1 CASSPYERTYGYTF
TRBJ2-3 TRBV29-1 CSVEDSPSGSGTDTQYF
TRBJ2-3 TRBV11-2 CASSLRLATDTQYF
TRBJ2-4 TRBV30 CAWSHPVPGDNNPYGAGIQYF
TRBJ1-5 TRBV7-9 CASSLGEGNQPQHF
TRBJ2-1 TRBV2 CASRPTLLAGGQISSYNEQFF
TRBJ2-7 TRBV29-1 CSVGTSDTYEQYF
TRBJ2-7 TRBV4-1 CASSLRTGTYEQYF
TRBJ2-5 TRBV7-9 CASRPDLQETQYF
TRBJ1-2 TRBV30 CAWSVPGDYGYTF
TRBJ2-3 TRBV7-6 CASSLIGQGTQYF
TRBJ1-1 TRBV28 CASSLCINCFPAKNTEAFF
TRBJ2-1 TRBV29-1 CSVLANEQFF
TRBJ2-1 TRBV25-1 CASRYGVEQFF
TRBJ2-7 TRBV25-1 CASSVGQAYEQYF
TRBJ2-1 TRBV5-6 CASSIGTSHNEQFF
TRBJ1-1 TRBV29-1 CSVRGGYETEAFF
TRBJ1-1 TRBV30 CAAGQGRTEAFF
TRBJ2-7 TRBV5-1 CASSQDRTYEQYF
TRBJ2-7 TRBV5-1 CASSSRDISGRVDEQYF
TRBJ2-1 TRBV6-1 CASKGAYNEQFF
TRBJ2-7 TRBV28 CASCGRAGVVYEQYF
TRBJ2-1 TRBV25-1 CASSDLGTSGWEKFF
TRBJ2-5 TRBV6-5 CASSYFGNQETQYF
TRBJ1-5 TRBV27 CASSPTLGDQPQHF
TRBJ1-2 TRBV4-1 CASSPKGGADYGYTF
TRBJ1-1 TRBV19 CASSGYSLYTEAFF
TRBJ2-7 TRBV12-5 CASGPGPVEQYF
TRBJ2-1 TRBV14 CASSLVGNEQFF
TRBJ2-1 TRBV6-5 CASGRAGVANEQFF
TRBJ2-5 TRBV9 CASSAPRGTGDQETQYF
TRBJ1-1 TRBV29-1 CSVEGRRVAFF
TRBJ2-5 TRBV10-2 CASSDRVAGEQTQYF
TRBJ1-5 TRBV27 CASSLLGGGDQPQHF
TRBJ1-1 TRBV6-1 CASSEGTGLNTEAFF
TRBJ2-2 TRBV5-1 CASNPGANTGELFF
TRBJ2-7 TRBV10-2 CASSELARTAQEQYF
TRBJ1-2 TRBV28 CASSPSTGWNGYTF
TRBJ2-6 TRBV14 CASSQLEGPGANVLTF
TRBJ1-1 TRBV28 CASRGRNTEAFF
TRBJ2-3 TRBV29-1 CSVPGAGTDTQYF
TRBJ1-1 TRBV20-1 CRVVMNTEAFF
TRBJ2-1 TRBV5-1 CASSLRLLAGAGDEQFF